Each of the 6 T cell receptor beta chains below was sequenced from the same sample in a study of OX40 agonist ivuxolimab in advanced cancers. Only in-frame clones appear in the TCRdb table, and some are missing; sequencing was by immunoSEQ multiplex PCR. The sample lists about 51,000 clones, roughly 90% occurring once. Here the sequenced sample was CD4+ or CD8+ T cells sorted from blood, taken in a trial of the OX40 agonist ivuxolimab. These receptors were collected from an adult with an advanced solid tumor such as melanoma, head and neck, liver or kidney cancer.

CDR3 in amino acids: CASSSGGSSQYMGYTF. The CDR3 DNA reads as TGTGCCAGCAGTTCAGGCGGTAGCTCACAGTACATGGGCTACACCTTC. The chain is built from TRBV7-9 and TRBJ1-2, with unresolved D. The CDR3 length is 16 residues. CDR1 and CDR2 from the germline V gene are SEHNR and FQNEAQ (reference sequence). The V gene lost 6 bases and the J gene lost 8 bases, with 25 bases spanning the gap.

Relative to its sample, this clone is medium-sized. The chain couples TRBV5-6 to TRBJ1-2; a possible D gene is TRBD1 (6 bases). The CDR3 has 13 residues. V dropped 3 bases and J dropped 6 bases, with 12 bases sitting between them. Germline CDR1 SGHDT, CDR2 YYEEEE. The CDR3 region has the DNA TGTGCCAGCAGCTCCACAGGGTTAGATGGCTACACCTTC. It is translated as CASSSTGLDGYTF.

The chain couples TRBV19 to TRBJ1-1, with TRBD1 identical over 10 bases. This CDR3 comprises 17 residues. The germline V gene encodes CDR1 LNHDA and CDR2 SQIVND (reference sequence). The trim removed 6 bases at V and 2 bases at J, leaving 12 bases unmatched. The DNA for the CDR3 is TGTGCCAGTAGACTTGCCGGGACAGGGGACTTCAACACTGAAGCTTTCTTT. This sequence encodes CASRLAGTGDFNTEAFF.

The genes are TRBV18 and TRBJ1-1; 7 nucleotides align to TRBD1. This CDR3 has 15 amino acids. Germline V gives CDR1 KGHSH, CDR2 LQKENI. The ends lost 5 bases at V and 3 bases at J; junction bases unmatched: 9. CDR3 residues: CASSYRQGVDTEAFF. The CDR3 DNA reads as TGTGCCAGCTCATACCGACAGGGCGTAGACACTGAAGCTTTCTTT.

This clone was detected only a few times. V gene TRBV9 combines with J gene TRBJ2-2; the D is unclear. Germline V CDR1 and CDR2: SGDLS, YYNGEE. The V end was cut by 7 bases, the J end by 1 base, with 14 bases between. The CDR3 length is 15 residues. The CDR3 DNA follows: TGTGCCAGCCAGTCTGGTCTCTTGAACACCGGGGAGCTGTTTTTT. Amino acid sequence: CASQSGLLNTGELFF.

The chain links TRBV29-1 to TRBJ2-7; the match to TRBD2 covers 13 bases. Germline V gene sequence: CDR1 SQVTM, CDR2 ANQGSEA. Trimming removed 7 bases from V and 12 bases from J; junction bases left unmatched: 9. This CDR3 comprises 12 residues. CDR3: CSAGLAGEVVYF. The DNA for the CDR3 is TGCAGCGCAGGACTAGCGGGAGAGGTGGTGTACTTC.